The clone carrying this T cell receptor beta chain was counted at least ten times. Its target is unknown. The V and J ends lost 2 bases and 2 bases respectively, with 12 bases between them. The CDR3 has 16 amino acids. CDR1 PRHDT and CDR2 FYEKMQ come from the germline V gene (reference sequence). For CDR3 and TCR beta VDJ profiling, genomic DNA was the template used. In TCRdb, the reads were re-called with MiXCR into one record per CDR3 protein. The sample contains 98,000 or so distinct CDR3 sequences, 50% to 65% of which appear only once. This sample is part of a study of CD8+CD57+ T cells in acquired aplastic anemia. Study background: Yields of DNA that came from sorted CD4+ and CD8+ cells averaged roughly 3 ug. Some 10 million reads, on average, were obtained for CD4+ cells from healthy donors.

The study, taken as a whole, reports: Patients versus controls showed no significant CD8+ Simpson's diversity difference. Overlapping CD8+ CDR3 repertoires of patients and controls contained some 30 shared sequences.

The sequenced sample was sorted CD4+, CD8+, or CD8+CD57+ T cells (not recorded which) from PBMCs. The TCR was taken from a human donor in good health, serving as a control. The chain combines TRBV13 with TRBJ1-4; D unresolved. The CDR3 loop is CASSLSGLSTNEKLFF. The CDR3 bases are TGTGCCAGCAGCTTATCCGGGCTCAGCACTAATGAAAAACTGTTTTTT.